Presented here are 8 T cell receptor beta chains from one specimen sequenced in a study of shared clonotypes between healthy human individuals. Sequencing used immunoSEQ multiplex PCR; TCRdb keeps in-frame clones, though not all of them. The sample carries about 2.4 million clones, approximately 92% recorded once. The sample taken for sequencing was naive CD4+ T cells sorted from blood. As to subset: CD45RA+ positively selected. The receptors shown here come from a man aged 18 to 29 in good health.

The V call is TRBV28, the J call TRBJ2-5; D remains ambiguous. The end of the DNA fits TRBJ2-7 better, so the J call may be wrong. From germline, CDR1 is MDHEN and CDR2 SYDVKM. CDR3 size: 13 residues. The CDR3 loop is CATLTGSPYEQYF. The CDR3 DNA sequence: TGTGCCACGCTGACGGGTTCCCCCTACGAGCAGTACTTC.

The CDR3 DNA is TGCGCCACCGTTGACAGGGCTGAAGCTTTCTTT. Residues: CATVDRAEAFF. The genes are TRBV10-2 and TRBJ1-1; 7 nucleotides agree with TRBD1. Germline V gives CDR1 WSHSY, CDR2 SAAADI. This CDR3 has 11 amino acids. Trimming cost V 10 bases and J 6 bases; bases outside gene matches: 5.

Remarks on this clone: Other nucleotide sequences in the sample specify the same CDR3. The rearrangement joins TRBV27 to TRBJ2-5, with no clear D. The CDR3 is 12 residues long. Trimming shortened V by 2 bases and J by 7 bases, and 8 bases separated the two germline ends. Per the germline V gene, CDR1 is MNHEY and CDR2 is SMNVEV (reference sequence). CDR3 DNA sequence: TGTGCCAGCAGTTTAGGGGTAGGGACCCAGTACTTC. This encodes CASSLGVGTQYF.

The V gene is TRBV15, the J gene TRBJ2-3; D might be TRBD1 (5 bases). Trimming cost V 5 bases and J 0 bases, with 9 bases left between them. Germline V gives CDR1 LNHNV, CDR2 YYDKDF (reference sequence). There are 14 residues in the CDR3. CDR3 nucleotides: TGTGCCACCAGCCCCGCAGGGAGCACAGATACGCAGTATTTT. This encodes CATSPAGSTDTQYF.

Regarding this clone: The same CDR3 arises from other DNA sequences in this sample as well. The chain couples TRBV28 to TRBJ1-1, with D unclear. The CDR3 spans 13 residues. Germline CDR1 MDHEN, CDR2 SYDVKM. V dropped 6 bases and J dropped 0 bases, with 8 bases sitting between them. The chain's CDR3 is CASSGGLNTEAFF. CDR3 DNA sequence: TGTGCCAGCAGCGGAGGGCTGAACACTGAAGCTTTCTTT.

With regard to this clone: Different DNA sequences within this sample yield the same CDR3. The CDR3, as DNA: TGTGCCAGCAGCTTAGGATCTTCCTACAATGAGCAGTTCTTC. It codes for CASSLGSSYNEQFF. The chain has TRBV7-2 and TRBJ2-1; no reliable D call. The CDR3 is 14 residues long. Trimming left V 1 base short and J 1 base short, with 5 bases between. The germline gives CDR1 SGHTA, CDR2 FQGNSA.

V gene TRBV9 combines with J gene TRBJ2-1, with TRBD2 matching 7 bases. Germline V gives CDR1 SGDLS, CDR2 YYNGEE. The V segment lost 0 bases and the J segment 3 bases; nucleotides outside the gene matches: 3. The CDR3 has 15 amino acids. The CDR3 DNA is TGTGCCAGCAGCGTAGAAGCGGGGCTCTACAATGAGCAGTTCTTC. Translating gives CASSVEAGLYNEQFF.

V is TRBV27 and J is TRBJ2-7, with 8 bases lining up with TRBD2. CDR3 length equals 14 residues. J lost 4 bases, V lost 2 bases, and 4 bases had no gene match. The germline gives CDR1 MNHEY, CDR2 SMNVEV (reference sequence). In nucleotides, the CDR3 is TGTGCCAGCAGTTTAGTGCGGGGGGATTACGAGCAGTACTTC. Amino acid sequence: CASSLVRGDYEQYF.